This TCR beta chain appears in the sequencing data of a study of beta chain features in type 1 diabetes. The wider study: Age, gender and cell yields were alike across patients and healthy donors.

Germline CDR1 and CDR2: MGHDK and SYGVNS. The V gene lost 3 bases and the J gene lost 14 bases, with 14 bases spanning the gap. The CDR3 length is 12 residues. A word on this clone: Its antigen is currently unknown.

The sequenced template was cDNA made from the entire isolated RNA. The repertoire was sequenced with immunoSEQ multiplex PCR; TCRdb's copy has only in-frame clones and lacks some. The table records hundreds of thousands of clones, approximately 28% of them present only once. The study, taken as a whole, reports: There was no resolution here of whether HLA type influences TCRB rearrangement. Type 1 diabetes patients had TCRB CDR3s that were shorter (moderately but significantly so) in all four CD4+ subsets.

Source material: naive CD4+ T cells from blood. The chain recombines TRBV25-1 with TRBJ2-1; D is possibly TRBD2 (6 bases). This clonotype was sampled from a man aged 18 to 29 in good health. In DNA, the CDR3 is TGTGCCAGCAGTGAGACACCTGGGAGGAAGTTCTTC. Its protein is CASSETPGRKFF.